These 14 T cell receptor beta chains were sequenced from one sample in a study of blood T cell repertoires in COVID-19. TCRdb's table, derived via immunoSEQ multiplex PCR, lists solely in-frame clones and lacks some. Of about 270,000 clones listed, 91% were seen once; the top ten hold 2.5% to 3%. The specimen was PBMCs or T cells enriched from blood (not recorded which). The source is a man aged 40-49 years who had been exposed to COVID-19.

The CDR3 DNA sequence: TGTGCCAGCAGCCCTCAGGGTAACACCGGGGAGCTGTTTTTT. Translated, it gives CASSPQGNTGELFF. V gene TRBV7-9 combines with J gene TRBJ2-2, with a weak D call TRBD1 (5 bases). The CDR3 has 14 amino acids. V was cut by 5 bases and J by 2 bases, with 9 bases left in between. Per germline, CDR1 SEHNR and CDR2 FQNEAQ (reference sequence). Variable domain in full (rest from reference TRBV7-9 and TRBJ2-2): DTGVSQNPRHKITKRGQNVTFRCDPISEHNRLYWYRQTLGQGPEFLTYFQNEAQLEKSRLLSDRFSAERPKGSFSTLEIQRTEQGDSAMYLCASSPQGNTGELFFGEGSRLTVL.

The rearrangement joins TRBV5-1 to TRBJ2-3; TRBD1 agrees at 7 bases. V dropped 2 bases and J dropped 2; count of bases not matched to a gene: 5. This CDR3 has 15 amino acids. CDR1 is SGHRS, CDR2 YFSETQ, per germline. Here the CDR3 reads CASSLVQGLTDTQYF. The CDR3 DNA sequence: TGCGCCAGCAGCTTAGTACAGGGGCTCACAGATACGCAGTATTTT.

CDR3 in amino acids: CASSTPGFYGYTF. In nucleotides, the CDR3 is TGTGCCAGCAGCACCCCAGGGTTCTATGGCTACACCTTC. This rearrangement joins TRBV11-3 to TRBJ1-2, with D perhaps matching TRBD1 (5 bases). The length of the CDR3 is 13 residues. With 5 bases removed from V and 4 bases from J, the gap between germline ends came to 11 bases. Germline loops: CDR1 SGHNT, CDR2 YENEEA.

The chain combines TRBV14 with TRBJ2-1; D possibly corresponds to TRBD1 (6 bases). CDR3 length: 16 amino acids. The germline gives CDR1 SGHDN, CDR2 FVKESK. The V gene lost 2 bases and the J gene lost 5 bases, with 16 bases spanning the gap. Here the CDR3 DNA reads TGTGCCAGCAGCCAATTGTATCGGGACAAAAACAATGAGCAGTTCTTC. Amino acid sequence: CASSQLYRDKNNEQFF.

This chain joins TRBV5-6 and TRBJ1-2; D unclear. The germline V and J ends were trimmed by 4 bases and 7 bases, with 20 bases remaining between them. Germline-derived CDR1 and CDR2 are SGHDT and YYEEEE. The CDR3 consists of 15 residues. Written as DNA, the CDR3 is TGTGCCAGCAGCATGACGCCGGGGAGAGCGGGTGGCTACACCTTC. It specifies CASSMTPGRAGGYTF. Based on the CDR3 plus reference TRBV5-6 and TRBJ1-2, the full variable domain is DAGVTQSPTHLIKTRGQQVTLRCSPKSGHDTVSWYQQALGQGPQFIFQYYEEEERQRGNFPDRFSGHQFPNYSSELNVNALLLGDSALYLCASSMTPGRAGGYTFGSGTRLTVV.

The rearrangement uses TRBV12-3 or TRBV12-4 and TRBJ1-2; D possibly corresponds to TRBD1 (6 bases). The V gene lost 5 bases and the J gene lost 2 bases, with 9 bases spanning the gap. This CDR3 has 13 residues. The CDR3 region is CASSRTVNYGYTF. In DNA, the CDR3 is TGTGCCAGCAGTCGGACAGTAAACTATGGCTACACCTTC.

The chain carries TRBV13 and TRBJ1-2, with D tentatively TRBD1 (5 bases). V was pared by 7 bases and J by 2 bases, with 11 bases between. Germline CDR1 and CDR2: PRHDT and FYEKMQ (reference sequence). CDR3 length: 13 residues. The CDR3 reads CASTSEGNYGYTF. In DNA form, the CDR3 reads TGTGCCAGCACCTCGGAGGGGAACTATGGCTACACCTTC.

V is TRBV27 and J is TRBJ1-1; D unresolved. V shed 3 bases and J shed 8 bases, with 16 bases lying between them. CDR1 and CDR2 (germline): MNHEY, SMNVEV (reference sequence). The CDR3 runs to 14 residues. The CDR3 reads CASSFAGSDVEAFF. The CDR3 coding sequence is TGTGCCAGCAGTTTTGCGGGCTCCGATGTGGAAGCTTTCTTT.

This clone was observed a single time. The rearrangement uses TRBV3-1 (or the pseudogene TRBV3-2) and TRBJ2-3; tentatively, D is TRBD2 (5 bases). This CDR3 contains 15 residues. The V gene lost 1 base and the J gene lost 9 bases, with 17 bases spanning the gap. Germline CDR1 LGHDT, CDR2 YNNKEL (reference sequence). DNA for the CDR3: TGTGCCAGCAGCCAAGTACTAACTAGAGTTCAAACGCAGTATTTT. This sequence encodes CASSQVLTRVQTQYF.

This clone appeared once. The chain links TRBV4-2 to TRBJ1-5; D is uncertain. Trimming removed 2 bases from V and 6 bases from J, with 17 bases in between. CDR1 LGHNA and CDR2 YNFKEQ come from the germline V gene. This CDR3 is 16 amino acids long. CDR3 in amino acids: CASSQYSGQAVQPQHF. The CDR3 DNA follows: TGTGCCAGCAGCCAATATAGTGGGCAGGCCGTTCAGCCCCAGCATTTT.

This clone appeared a single time. The rearrangement links TRBV7-9 to TRBJ1-1, with 8 bases identical to TRBD1. The CDR3 covers 14 residues. The ends lost 5 bases at V and 7 bases at J; junction bases unmatched: 9. The germline gives CDR1 SEHNR, CDR2 FQNEAQ (reference sequence). This CDR3 is CASSLDRAAIEAFF. CDR3 sequence (DNA): TGTGCCAGCAGCCTGGACAGGGCTGCGATTGAAGCTTTCTTT.

The genes are TRBV27 and TRBJ2-3; 12 positions match TRBD2. From germline, CDR1 is MNHEY and CDR2 SMNVEV (reference sequence). V was pared by 5 bases and J by 1 base, with 1 base of the junction left unmatched. The CDR3 is 15 amino acids. CDR3 sequence: CASSLAGGGTDTQYF. CDR3 bases: TGTGCCAGCAGTCTAGCGGGAGGGGGCACAGATACGCAGTATTTT.

In DNA form, the CDR3 reads TGCAGTGCCCAGGGTTATGGCGAGCAGTACTTC. Encoded protein: CSAQGYGEQYF. The genes are TRBV20-1 and TRBJ2-7, with a weak D call TRBD1 (5 bases). The V and J ends lost 6 bases and 6 bases respectively, with 12 bases between them. Looked up from germline, CDR1 is DFQATT and CDR2 is SNEGSKA (reference sequence). The CDR3 covers 11 residues.

The V gene is TRBV28, the J gene TRBJ1-4; 9 bases match TRBD1. The CDR3 is made up of 14 amino acids. Germline CDR1 MDHEN, CDR2 SYDVKM. The ends lost 10 bases at V and 7 bases at J; junction bases unmatched: 10. The CDR3 nucleotides read TGTGCCACCATACGAACAGGGGGCCCTGAAAAACTGTTTTTT. Translating gives CATIRTGGPEKLFF.